Listed here is a single T cell receptor beta chain. TCRdb analysed the RT-PCR reads with MiXCR anew, one entry per CDR3 protein. Of about 700,000 distinct CDR3 sequences listed, about 14% are singletons. This clonotype originated in a female donor in good health, serving as a healthy control. The material sequenced was memory CD4+ T cells from blood.

CDR3 in DNA: TGTGCCAGCACCAAAGAAACAGGGGGCCGGCAGCCCCAGCATTTT. It yields the protein CASTKETGGRQPQHF. The chain combines TRBV6-1 with TRBJ1-5; 9 bases align to TRBD1. The CDR3 runs to 15 residues. With V trimmed by 7 bases and J by 7 bases, 11 bases remained unmatched. The germline CDR1 and CDR2 sequences are MNHNS and SASEGT.